One T cell receptor (beta chain) is described in this entry. The data are from a study of blood T cell repertoires in COVID-19. Study overall: Sample material is recorded as cDNA or gDNA derived from T cells, B-cell-depleted T cells, or PBMCs.

Clones were sequenced by immunoSEQ multiplex PCR, and TCRdb holds only the in-frame ones, with some missing. The repertoire holds about 53,000 clones, with over 90% as singletons. CDR1 and CDR2 (germline): LGHDT, YNNKEL (reference sequence). The CDR3 runs to 14 residues. V was clipped by 2 bases and J by 5 bases, with 12 bases between them. Sequences were obtained from peripheral blood. V gene TRBV3-1 (or the pseudogene TRBV3-2) combines with J gene TRBJ2-5; D gene unclear. This TCR was recovered from a human donor in a cohort sampled during active COVID-19. The CDR3 DNA sequence: TGTGCCAGCAGCCAACCCGGGTGGTTGGAGACCCAGTACTTC. Its translation: CASSQPGWLETQYF.